A single sample gave rise to the 4 T cell receptor beta chains below, sequenced in a study of CD8 T cells in ankylosing spondylitis. Study results and caveats: A TCR beta motif of fewer than ten highly homologous variants seemed to mark ankylosing spondylitis blood.

No antigen has been identified for these receptors. TCRdb redid the calling of the 5' RACE reads with MiXCR, one entry per CDR3 protein. The repertoire holds approximately 400,000 distinct CDR3 sequences, roughly 18% seen once, with just over 1% in the top ten. What was sequenced was blood, either unsorted or a sorted T cell fraction (not recorded which). These receptors all stem from a male donor with ankylosing spondylitis.

This clonotype has a handful of counts. This chain uses TRBV5-5 with TRBJ1-2; tentative D call: TRBD1 (6 bases). V gave up 4 bases and J gave up 2 bases, with 18 bases separating them. Germline-derived CDR1 and CDR2 are SGHKS and YYEKEE (reference sequence). CDR3 length equals 16 residues. The CDR3 DNA reads TGTGCCAGCAGCGAGGGGGGGACCGACGCAAACTATGGCTACACCTTC. Translating it yields CASSEGGTDANYGYTF.

This chain links TRBV2 with TRBJ1-5; D ambiguous. The CDR3 spans 15 residues. Per germline, CDR1 SNHLY and CDR2 FYNNEI. Trimming left V 3 bases short and J 1 base short, with 10 bases between. The DNA of the CDR3 is TGTGCCAGCAGTGAGGAAGGGTTGAGCAATCAGCCCCAGCATTTT. Translation gives CASSEEGLSNQPQHF.

This clonotype was counted between two and nine times. This chain links TRBV5-1 with TRBJ2-7; D not certain. V was cut by 0 bases and J by 2 bases, with 9 bases left in between. In germline, CDR1 is SGHRS, CDR2 YFSETQ. The CDR3 is 14 residues long. CDR3 in DNA: TGCGCCAGCAGCTTGGGTTTAGAACCCTACGAGCAGTACTTC. Translated: CASSLGLEPYEQYF.

The V and J genes are TRBV5-1 and TRBJ2-7, with 9 bases that match TRBD1. This CDR3 contains 15 residues. With 6 bases clipped from V and 4 bases from J, the junction kept 11 bases outside the gene matches. Germline loops: CDR1 SGHRS, CDR2 YFSETQ. In nucleotides, the CDR3 is TGCGCCAGCACCATGACCTGGGACAGGGCTTACGAGCAGTACTTC. Translating gives CASTMTWDRAYEQYF.